Presented here are 28 T cell receptor beta chains from one specimen sequenced in a study of cytomegalovirus exposure and HLA in healthy donors. The PCR used 60 Vbeta and 13 Jbeta primers. The repertoire was sequenced with immunoSEQ multiplex PCR; TCRdb's copy has only in-frame clones and lacks some. The sample has roughly 120,000 clones, 80% seen once. The sample taken for sequencing was PBMCs. These receptors all come from a male donor in good health and CMV-seronegative.

This clone was seen only once. This rearrangement joins TRBV10-2 to TRBJ2-5; perhaps TRBD2 as D (6 bases). CDR1 and CDR2 (germline): WSHSY, SAAADI. This CDR3 is built from 14 residues. V was cut by 7 bases and J by 5 bases, with 17 bases left in between. CDR3 in amino acids: CASTAGQGGETQYF. Written as DNA, the CDR3 is TGCGCCAGCACGGCGGGGCAGGGCGGCGAGACCCAGTACTTC.

This chain connects TRBV18 to TRBJ1-5, with D possibly matching TRBD1 (6 bases). V gave up 4 bases and J gave up 0 bases, with 10 bases separating them. Germline CDR1 reads KGHSH; CDR2 reads LQKENI. The CDR3 runs 15 residues. The CDR3 DNA reads TGTGCCAGCTCACTGCTACAGGGTAGCAATCAGCCCCAGCATTTT. This encodes CASSLLQGSNQPQHF. Complete variable domain (other parts from reference TRBV18 and TRBJ1-5): NAGVMQNPRHLVRRRGQEARLRCSPMKGHSHVYWYRQLPEEGLKFMVYLQKENIIDESGMPKERFSAEFPKEGPSILRIQQVVRGDSAAYFCASSLLQGSNQPQHFGDGTRLSIL.

V gene TRBV28 combines with J gene TRBJ1-1; D perhaps matches TRBD1 (5 bases). V lost 5 bases and J 3 bases, leaving 16 bases between the germline ends. The CDR3 is made up of 15 amino acids. CDR1 and CDR2 from the germline V gene are MDHEN and SYDVKM. The CDR3 loop is CASSQSLGGYTEAFF. Written as DNA, the CDR3 is TGTGCCAGCAGTCAATCGTTGGGGGGGTACACTGAAGCTTTCTTT.

In its sample, this clone was seen once. The chain uses TRBV18 and TRBJ2-7; no clear D gene. Trimming removed 2 bases from V and 1 base from J, with 15 bases in between. Germline CDR1 KGHSH, CDR2 LQKENI. The CDR3 loop spans 16 amino acids. The CDR3 nucleotides read TGTGCCAGCTCACCATGGGCAGGAAGGTTATCCTACGAGCAGTACTTC. It yields the protein CASSPWAGRLSYEQYF. Based on the CDR3 plus reference TRBV18 and TRBJ2-7, the full variable domain is NAGVMQNPRHLVRRRGQEARLRCSPMKGHSHVYWYRQLPEEGLKFMVYLQKENIIDESGMPKERFSAEFPKEGPSILRIQQVVRGDSAAYFCASSPWAGRLSYEQYFGPGTRLTVT.

The J gene is TRBJ1-2, the V gene TRBV19, with 9 bases that match TRBD1. This CDR3 comprises 12 residues. The germline V gene encodes CDR1 LNHDA and CDR2 SQIVND (reference sequence). The V gene end was trimmed by 6 bases and the J gene end by 5 bases; junction bases not matched to a gene: 1. This CDR3 is CASSDRGYGYTF. The CDR3 DNA follows: TGTGCCAGTAGCGACAGGGGGTATGGCTACACCTTC.

V and J are TRBV7-6 and TRBJ2-7; 7 bases are shared with TRBD1. This CDR3 contains 18 residues. Germline-derived CDR1 and CDR2 are SGHVS and FNYEAQ. The junction had 13 bases not matched to a gene; V was cut back by 2 bases and J by 0 bases. The DNA for the CDR3 is TGTGCCAGCAGCTTAACCCCCCCCCTGGGACAGTCCTCCTACGAGCAGTACTTC. Translating gives CASSLTPPLGQSSYEQYF.

The chain employs TRBV28 and TRBJ2-2; 8 nucleotides agree with TRBD1. The junction had 5 bases not matched to a gene; V was cut back by 2 bases and J by 6 bases. This CDR3 region has 15 residues. The germline CDR1 and CDR2 sequences are MDHEN and SYDVKM. This chain's CDR3 is CASSLGGQGSGELFF. The CDR3 DNA sequence: TGTGCCAGCAGTTTAGGAGGACAGGGTTCCGGGGAGCTGTTTTTT.

This chain connects TRBV7-2 to TRBJ1-5; D is ambiguous. V was clipped by 1 base and J by 0 bases, with 7 bases between them. Germline CDR1 is SGHTA and CDR2 is FQGNSA. CDR3 length equals 15 residues. The CDR3 region is CASSLGPISNQPQHF. The CDR3 nucleotides read TGTGCCAGCAGCTTAGGGCCGATTAGCAATCAGCCCCAGCATTTT.

The rearrangement links TRBV6-5 to TRBJ2-1; the match to TRBD1 covers 8 bases. The junction had 9 bases not matched to a gene; V was cut back by 4 bases and J by 4 bases. Germline CDR1 and CDR2: MNHEY and SVGAGI. CDR3 size: 16 residues. The CDR3 sequence: CASSSSGTGAYNEQFF. The CDR3 DNA sequence: TGTGCCAGCAGTTCCTCCGGGACAGGAGCATACAATGAGCAGTTCTTC.

The rearrangement joins TRBV5-1 to TRBJ1-4; D is perhaps TRBD1 (6 bases). There are 17 residues in the CDR3. The germline CDR1 and CDR2 sequences are SGHRS and YFSETQ. V was pared by 0 bases and J by 6 bases, with 18 bases between. CDR3 loop: CASSLALGTNRDEKLFF. The CDR3 coding sequence is TGCGCCAGCAGCTTGGCCTTGGGGACAAACAGAGATGAAAAACTGTTTTTT.

With respect to this clone: An end of the junction does not agree with germline; a read error may underlie this. The chain employs TRBV6-5 and TRBJ2-1; 11 bases agree with TRBD2. Germline V lookup: CDR1 MNHEY, CDR2 SVGAGI. This CDR3 comprises 13 residues. CDR3 protein: CASREIAGGSPLF. The CDR3 DNA follows: TGTGCCAGCAGGGAGATAGCGGGGGGGTCCCCGCTCTTC.

In its sample, this clone was seen a few times. V and J are TRBV27 and TRBJ2-7, with a tentative D call TRBD2 (5 bases). The CDR3 contains 15 residues. Trimming shortened V by 2 bases and J by 0 bases, and 11 bases separated the two germline ends. Germline-derived CDR1 and CDR2 are MNHEY and SMNVEV (reference sequence). CDR3: CASSLRGIVSYEQYF. DNA for the CDR3: TGTGCCAGCAGTTTAAGAGGGATTGTCTCCTACGAGCAGTACTTC.

Concerning this clone itself: A junction end diverges from the germline sequence, so it may reflect a read error. The chain links TRBV19 to TRBJ1-1, with 7 bases fitting TRBD1. CDR1 and CDR2 from the germline V gene are LNHDA and SQIVND (reference sequence). The CDR3 consists of 15 residues. The CDR3 bases are TGTGCCAGTAGTGTAGACAGGGCCGGACCCACTGAAGCTTTCTTT. This translates into CASSVDRAGPTEAFF.

The chain has TRBV2 and TRBJ2-7; 9 bases map to TRBD1. Per germline, CDR1 SNHLY and CDR2 FYNNEI. The V gene end was trimmed by 3 bases and the J gene end by 1 base; junction bases not matched to a gene: 1. The CDR3 contains 14 residues. The CDR3 DNA reads TGTGCCAGCAGTGAGGGACAGGGTTCCTACGAGCAGTACTTC. Amino acids: CASSEGQGSYEQYF.

V gene TRBV7-8 combines with J gene TRBJ2-3; TRBD2 might be the D (6 bases). The CDR3 runs 15 residues. V lost 0 bases to trimming and J lost 5 bases, with 12 bases between them. CDR1 SGHVS and CDR2 FQNEAQ come from the germline V gene. Here the CDR3 DNA reads TGTGCCAGCAGCTTAGCGGCGGGAATCGTAGATACGCAGTATTTT. Residues: CASSLAAGIVDTQYF.

Concerning this clone: Sequence at one end of the junction differs from germline and may be a read error. V gene TRBV7-9 combines with J gene TRBJ1-2; perhaps TRBD1 as D (5 bases). The CDR3 has 13 residues. Germline lookup yields CDR1 SEHNR and CDR2 FQNEAQ (reference sequence). CDR3 DNA: TGTTCCAGCAGCTCGACAGCTAGTTATGGCTACACCTTC. Its translation is CSSSSTASYGYTF.

The V gene is TRBV19, the J gene TRBJ1-4; 12 bases line up with TRBD1. V trimming: 3 bases; J trimming: 8 bases; junction bases outside the gene matches: 7. The germline V gene has CDR1 LNHDA and CDR2 SQIVND (reference sequence). The CDR3 extends over 16 amino acids. CDR3 residues: CASSIPPGTGGEKLFF. In DNA, the CDR3 is TGTGCCAGTAGTATCCCACCCGGGACAGGGGGCGAAAAACTGTTTTTT.

In its sample, this clone was seen a few times. The chain couples TRBV11-2 to TRBJ2-1; 9 bases align to TRBD2. Germline V gives CDR1 SGHAT, CDR2 FQNNGV. This CDR3 comprises 15 residues. The V gene end was trimmed by 5 bases and the J gene end by 12 bases; junction bases not matched to a gene: 14. The CDR3 coding sequence is TGTGCCAGCAGCCGGAATAGAGTAGCGGGAGTATCGCAGTTCTTC. This codes for CASSRNRVAGVSQFF. The full variable domain, with the rest looked up from reference TRBV11-2 and TRBJ2-1, is EAGVAQSPRYKIIEKRQSVAFWCNPISGHATLYWYQQILGQGPKLLIQFQNNGVVDDSQLPKDRFSAERLKGVDSTLKIQPAKLEDSAVYLCASSRNRVAGVSQFFGPGTRLTVL.

This clone was observed a handful of times. V is TRBV15 and J is TRBJ2-7, with TRBD2 identical over 8 bases. The CDR3 spans 14 residues. J lost 2 bases, V lost 1 base, and 1 base had no gene match. CDR1 is LNHNV and CDR2 is YYDKDF in the germline V gene (reference sequence). The CDR3 here is CATSRGGGPYEQYF. The CDR3 DNA sequence: TGTGCCACCAGCAGAGGCGGGGGGCCCTACGAGCAGTACTTC. The whole variable domain, filled in from reference TRBV15 and TRBJ2-7, reads DAMVIQNPRYQVTQFGKPVTLSCSQTLNHNVMYWYQQKSSQAPKLLFHYYDKDFNNEADTPDNFQSRRPNTSFCFLDIRSPGLGDTAMYLCATSRGGGPYEQYFGPGTRLTVT.

The gene calls are TRBV5-1 and TRBJ1-1; weak D call: TRBD1 (5 bases). Trimming removed 0 bases at V and 0 bases at J, with 12 bases between. Germline V gives CDR1 SGHRS, CDR2 YFSETQ. The CDR3 spans 16 residues. CDR3 protein: CASSLAGGGMNTEAFF. In DNA form, the CDR3 reads TGCGCCAGCAGCTTGGCCGGGGGGGGTATGAACACTGAAGCTTTCTTT.

The genes are TRBV2 and TRBJ1-6; 7 nucleotides match TRBD1. Germline loops: CDR1 SNHLY, CDR2 FYNNEI. V lost 6 bases, J lost 9 bases, and 14 bases stayed unmatched. This CDR3 is built from 16 residues. In DNA form, the CDR3 reads TGTGCCAGCAGAGACATTAGACAGGGTCCAGGTTCACCCCTCCACTTT. It specifies CASRDIRQGPGSPLHF.

The V gene is TRBV10-3, the J gene TRBJ2-7; 11 positions agree with TRBD1. The V segment lost 10 bases and the J segment 6 bases; nucleotides outside the gene matches: 11. Germline V CDR1 and CDR2: ENHRY, SYGVKD. The CDR3 covers 14 residues. The CDR3 protein is CATRRGQGVGEQYF. The CDR3 DNA reads as TGTGCCACCCGAAGGGGACAGGGGGTGGGCGAGCAGTACTTC.

This sequence joins TRBV7-6 and TRBJ2-3; the match to TRBD2 covers 15 bases. The CDR3 covers 17 residues. Germline CDR1 SGHVS, CDR2 FNYEAQ. With V trimmed by 4 bases and J by 3 bases, 5 bases remained unmatched. In nucleotides, the CDR3 is TGTGCCAGCAGCTCCCGGACTAGCGGGGGGGCAACAGATACGCAGTATTTT. Translated: CASSSRTSGGATDTQYF.

The V and J genes are TRBV5-4 and TRBJ2-3, with D unresolved. The V end lost 0 bases, the J end lost 6 bases, and 17 bases lay between the germline ends. CDR1 SGHNT and CDR2 YYREEE come from the germline V gene (reference sequence). The CDR3 sequence is 16 residues long. The CDR3 nucleotides are TGTGCCAGCAGCTTGGCCGGCCAGGTTCTTATTGATACGCAGTATTTT. Translated: CASSLAGQVLIDTQYF.

For this clone: The germline gene is not matched at one end of the junction; a read error may be the cause. This chain joins TRBV30 and TRBJ2-6; 8 bases are shared with TRBD1. CDR3 length: 15 amino acids. Germline CDR1 reads GTSNPN; CDR2 reads SVGIG (reference sequence). The CDR3 DNA sequence: TGTGCCTGGAGTGGGGACAGGATTGGGGCCAACGGCCTGACTTTC. Translated: CAWSGDRIGANGLTF.

The V gene is TRBV7-8, the J gene TRBJ1-1, with D tentatively TRBD1 (6 bases). Germline assignment: CDR1 SGHVS and CDR2 FQNEAQ. The length of the CDR3 is 11 residues. V was cut by 8 bases and J by 6 bases, with 10 bases left in between. CDR3 in DNA: TGTGCCAGCGTGTGGGGGCCTGAAGCTTTCTTT. It codes for CASVWGPEAFF.

Only a few counts were recorded for this clone. The rearrangement uses TRBV25-1 and TRBJ2-3, with TRBD2 matching over 12 bases. Germline V gene data show CDR1 as MGHDK and CDR2 as SYGVNS. The J segment lost 7 bases and the V segment lost 4 bases, leaving 12 bases of the junction unmatched. The CDR3 has 17 amino acids. CDR3 sequence reads: CASSAPLAGGMKNTQYF. In DNA, the CDR3 is TGTGCCAGCAGTGCCCCCCTAGCGGGAGGGATGAAAAATACGCAGTATTTT. The full variable domain, rest sourced from reference TRBV25-1 and TRBJ2-3, is EADIYQTPRYLVIGTGKKITLECSQTMGHDKMYWYQQDPGMELHLIHYSYGVNSTEKGDLSSESTVSRIRTEHFPLTLESARPSHTSQYLCASSAPLAGGMKNTQYFGPGTRLTVL.

This clone appeared a few times. This sequence joins TRBV5-1 and TRBJ2-1, with D possibly TRBD1 on 6 matching bases. The germline CDR1 and CDR2 sequences are SGHRS and YFSETQ. The germline V and J ends were trimmed by 4 bases and 7 bases, with 27 bases remaining between them. The CDR3 covers 18 residues. The CDR3 spells CASSHGTPLGNPGNEQFF. As DNA, the CDR3 is TGCGCCAGCAGCCACGGGACACCTTTGGGGAACCCGGGGAATGAGCAGTTCTTC.